The entry below gives a single T cell receptor beta chain sequence along with its context. This specimen comes from a study of technical replicates of blood from several donors. The CDR3 loop spans 16 amino acids. Germline V lookup: CDR1 MDHEN, CDR2 SYDVKM. Trimming cost V 4 bases and J 3 bases; bases outside gene matches: 12. Assay: immunoSEQ multiplex PCR; the TCRdb copy retains only in-frame clones and omits some. The top ten clones hold over 0.35% of a sample with tens of thousands of clones, about 91% of them seen once. V and J are TRBV28 and TRBJ2-7; 7 positions match TRBD2. The source of this sequence is a human donor in good health. Some clones in this sample may be carry-over from other donors' samples. The sequencing sample was made of T cells isolated from PBMCs. Written as DNA, the CDR3 is TGTGCCAGCAGTTCTATAGGCGCGGGAGCCTTCTACGAGCAGTACTTC. Translating gives CASSSIGAGAFYEQYF.